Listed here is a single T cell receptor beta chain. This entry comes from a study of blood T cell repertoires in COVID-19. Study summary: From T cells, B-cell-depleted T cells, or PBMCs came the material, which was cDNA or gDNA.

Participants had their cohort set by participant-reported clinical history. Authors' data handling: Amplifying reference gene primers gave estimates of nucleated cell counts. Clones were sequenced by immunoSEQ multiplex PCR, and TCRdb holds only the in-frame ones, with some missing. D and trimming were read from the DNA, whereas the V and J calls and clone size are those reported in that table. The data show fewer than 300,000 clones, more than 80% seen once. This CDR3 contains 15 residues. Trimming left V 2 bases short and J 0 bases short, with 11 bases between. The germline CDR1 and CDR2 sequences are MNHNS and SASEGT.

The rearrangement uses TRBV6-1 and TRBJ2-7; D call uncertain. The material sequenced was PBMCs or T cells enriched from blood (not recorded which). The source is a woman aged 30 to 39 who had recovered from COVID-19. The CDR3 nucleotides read TGTGCCAGCAGTGAAAAAACAGATGGCTCCTACGAGCAGTACTTC. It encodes CASSEKTDGSYEQYF.